This T cell receptor (beta chain) was sequenced for a study of blood T cell repertoires in COVID-19. Per germline, CDR1 SGHNT and CDR2 YENEEA. The length of the CDR3 is 14 residues. With 5 bases removed from V and 2 bases from J, the gap between germline ends came to 12 bases. As originally analysed: Amplified reference gene primers provided the basis for estimating nucleated cell counts. Assay: immunoSEQ multiplex PCR; the TCRdb copy retains only in-frame clones and omits some. The D gene and trimming were derived from the DNA, and the V and J assignments and clone size from that table. The profile shows approximately 210,000 clones, 80% to 90% of them singletons.

Sequencing was done on a sample of peripheral blood. This chain connects TRBV11-3 to TRBJ2-5; a weak D match, TRBD1 (7 bases). This TCR was sampled from a woman between 50 and 59 years old with active or convalescent COVID-19. CDR3 protein: CASSPGGTQETQYF. CDR3 DNA: TGTGCCAGCAGCCCAGGGGGGACGCAAGAGACCCAGTACTTC. Together with reference TRBV11-3 and TRBJ2-5, the CDR3 gives the full variable domain: EAGVVQSPRYKIIEKKQPVAFWCNPISGHNTLYWYLQNLGQGPELLIRYENEEAVDDSQLPKDRFSAERLKGVDSTLKIQPAELGDSAVYLCASSPGGTQETQYFGPGTRLLVL.